The rows below give T cell receptor beta chains drawn from one sample of a study of T cells after yellow fever vaccination. TCRdb ran MiXCR on the 5' RACE reads and lists one entry per CDR3 protein. The table lists 350,000 to 450,000 distinct CDR3 sequences, under 20% of them singletons. The source was PBMCs, collected before the yellow fever booster vaccination. The receptors shown here come from a man between 18 and 29 years old who received the YFV17D yellow fever vaccine. CDR3s include the opening cysteine and the closing phenylalanine or tryptophan. A D gene is named only where the DNA matches it firmly. Clone size is stated in some rows and not others, as once, few, many or a class when expanded.

j_call clone_size v_call d_call cdr3_nt cdr3_aa
TRBJ2-5 few TRBV7-2 TRBD1 TGTGCCAGCAGCTTAGTACAGGGGGCGTGGGAGACCCAGTACTTC CASSLVQGAWETQYF
TRBJ2-1 few TRBV9 TRBD2 TGTGCCAGCAGCATCGGGACTAGCGGTTCTGAGCAGTTCTTC CASSIGTSGSEQFF
TRBJ2-7 NA TRBV5-1 NA TGCGCCAGCAGCTTGTCCGACGGGTACGAGCAGTACTTC CASSLSDGYEQYF
TRBJ1-1 few TRBV7-2 NA TGTGCCAGCAGCTTAGCGATCGGGCTCTCAGGGGACGGCGCTTTCTTT CASSLAIGLSGDGAFF
TRBJ2-7 few TRBV6-5 NA TGTGCCAGCAGTTACAGGGGCTTTTCCTACGAGCAGTACTTC CASSYRGFSYEQYF
TRBJ2-1 NA TRBV9 TRBD2 TGTGCCAGCAGCTCACCTTTGAGCGGGGGTAGTTCCTACAATGAGCAGTTCTTC CASSSPLSGGSSYNEQFF
TRBJ2-5 many TRBV29-1 NA TGCAGCGTTGAAATCCCAGGGGTGGAGCAGGAGACCCAGTACTTC CSVEIPGVEQETQYF
TRBJ2-7 few TRBV19 NA TGTGCCAGTAGTAACCCTGGGGGGGCCTCCTACGAGCAGTACTTC CASSNPGGASYEQYF
TRBJ1-2 few TRBV18 NA TGTGCCAGCTCATCAACCCCGGTACAGGAGACCCTAGCTAACTATGGCTACACCTTC CASSSTPVQETLANYGYTF
TRBJ1-1 NA TRBV7-9 NA TGTGCCAGCAGCTTAGCGGATCCTGAAGCTTTCTTT CASSLADPEAFF
TRBJ2-7 few TRBV6-2/TRBV6-3 TRBD1 TGTGCCAGCAGTTACCCCGCCACCGGGACAGGGGACGAGCAGTACTTC CASSYPATGTGDEQYF
TRBJ1-2 NA TRBV12-3/TRBV12-4 NA TGTGCCAGCACCCGCGGTCTGAACTATGGCTACACCTTC CASTRGLNYGYTF
TRBJ1-1 few TRBV7-9 TRBD1 TGTGCCAGCAGCCCGAGCCAGGGGGGCACTGAAGCTTTCTTT CASSPSQGGTEAFF
TRBJ1-5 few TRBV20-1 NA TGCAGTGCTAGAAAAGGAGGGGACAACCAGCCCCAGCATTTT CSARKGGDNQPQHF
TRBJ1-2 few TRBV7-2 NA TGTGCCAGCAGCTTAAGTTCTCCGGGCTATGGCTACACCTTC CASSLSSPGYGYTF
TRBJ2-2 few TRBV6-1 TRBD1 TGTGCCAGCATCTTCCGGGACAGGACGGGCGGGGAGCTGTTTTTT CASIFRDRTGGELFF
TRBJ1-4 NA TRBV7-9 NA TGTGCCAGCCGTAGGGGGTTGCGAAAACTGTTTTTT CASRRGLRKLFF
TRBJ1-1 NA TRBV4-3 TRBD1 TGCGCCAGCAGCCCATTTCCGGGACAGGCCTTCGCAGCTTTCTTT CASSPFPGQAFAAFF
TRBJ2-1 NA TRBV6-2/TRBV6-3 TRBD2 TGTGCCAGCGGGTACCACCGGGCGGGGGACAATGAGCAGTTCTTC CASGYHRAGDNEQFF
TRBJ2-3 few TRBV4-1 NA TGCGCCAGCAGCCAAGTAGGAGGTCCGTGGGATACGCAGTATTTT CASSQVGGPWDTQYF
TRBJ2-2 few TRBV12-3/TRBV12-4 NA TGTGCCAGCAGTTTAGCCAGGGGGGAGCTGTTTTTT CASSLARGELFF
TRBJ2-1 NA TRBV20-1 NA TGCAGTGCTAGAAGTCGGAGTACGGCCTACAATGAGCAGTTCTTC CSARSRSTAYNEQFF
TRBJ1-5 NA TRBV28 NA TGTGCCAGCAGTTTATTCAGGCCCGATCAGCCCCAGCATTTT CASSLFRPDQPQHF
TRBJ1-1 few TRBV5-1 NA TGCGCCAGCAGCTCCCAGCCTCGGCCGGTGGGGGGGAACACTGAAGCTTTCTTT CASSSQPRPVGGNTEAFF
TRBJ2-2 few TRBV6-2/TRBV6-3 NA TGTGCCAGCAGTTTCAGGGCGGGCGGGGAGCTGTTTTTT CASSFRAGGELFF
TRBJ2-1 many TRBV7-6 TRBD1 TGTGCCAGCAGCCTACAGTCGACAGGGTTTTTGGATGAGCAGTTCTTC CASSLQSTGFLDEQFF
TRBJ2-7 NA TRBV4-1 TRBD1 TGCGCCAGCCGTAAGACAGGGGCCTACGAGCAGTACTTC CASRKTGAYEQYF